This section outlines one T cell receptor beta chain sequence together with its context. Its antigen is unidentified. Looked up from germline, CDR1 is LGHDT and CDR2 is YNNKEL (reference sequence). The CDR3 has 13 residues. V was trimmed by 5 bases and J by 1 base, leaving 7 bases between them. The data stem from a study of blood T cells in healthy people across ages. Whole-study findings and limits: Whereas aged donors had fewer naive CD4+ cells, long-lived donors had more of them and higher diversity. Age showed a roughly linear inverse relationship with TCR beta diversity per million T cells. Because sorting was not performed, PBMCs prevented conclusive naive versus antigen-experienced comparison.

For the second PCR, which ran for roughly 7 to 11 cycles, a sample-barcoded 5' primer and a J-beta primer mix were used. A tag from a template-switch adaptor with 12 random nucleotides marked each cDNA molecule. TCRdb redid the calling of the 5' RACE reads with MiXCR, one entry per CDR3 protein. The sample shows some 700,000 distinct CDR3 sequences, roughly 41% of them seen only once. This TCR derives from a woman aged 55-69 years in good health. Sequences were obtained from blood. The gene calls are TRBV3-1 and TRBJ2-3; D gene unclear. CDR3 residues: CASSSRRTDTQYF. The CDR3 nucleotides are TGTGCCAGCAGCTCACGGCGCACAGATACGCAGTATTTT.